This TCR beta chain appears in the sequencing data of a study of T-cell reconstitution after alpha-beta-depleted transplantation in children. This clonotype occurred a few times. Construction of the TCRbeta library involved unique molecular identifiers. Each CDR3 protein gets one entry after TCRdb re-called the PCR reads with MiXCR. The sample holds some 490,000 distinct CDR3 sequences; around 13% are singletons and the top ten take 4.5% to 6%. This clonotype originated in a human donor who donated a stem cell graft to a child with combined immunodeficiency. This material consisted of PBMCs from the stem cell graft donor, taken from the stem cell graft.

DNA for the CDR3: TGCAGTGCTAACCCAACTGTGGAGTCCTACGAGCAGTACTTC. It encodes CSANPTVESYEQYF. The chain links TRBV20-1 to TRBJ2-7; D gene uncertain. The germline gives CDR1 DFQATT, CDR2 SNEGSKA (reference sequence). V was trimmed by 4 bases and J by 1 base, leaving 14 bases between them. The CDR3 is 14 residues long.